Listed here are 3 T cell receptor beta chains from one sample, sequenced in a study of T cell changes during pregnancy in multiple sclerosis. Assay: immunoSEQ multiplex PCR; the TCRdb copy retains only in-frame clones and omits some. The sample lists about 100,000 clones; 80% to 95% were seen once. This sample comprised peripheral blood, obtained in the third trimester of pregnancy. The receptors were sampled from a female donor in good health, enrolled as a control in a pregnancy study.

The count of this clone is one. The V gene is TRBV5-5, the J gene TRBJ1-5, with D unresolved. This CDR3 is 13 amino acids long. CDR1 SGHKS and CDR2 YYEKEE come from the germline V gene (reference sequence). V lost 4 bases to trimming and J lost 3 bases, with 8 bases between them. In DNA form, the CDR3 reads TGTGCCAGCAGCGCGGCCCCCAATCAGCCCCAGCATTTT. Its translation is CASSAAPNQPQHF.

The V call is TRBV9, the J call TRBJ1-1; 9 bases are a match to TRBD1. CDR1 is SGDLS, CDR2 YYNGEE, per germline. V trimming: 4 bases; J trimming: 4 bases; junction bases outside the gene matches: 5. The CDR3 totals 14 residues. The CDR3 DNA is TGTGCCAGCAGCCTGGACAGGGGTGGCACTGAAGCTTTCTTT. Encoded protein: CASSLDRGGTEAFF.

The chain recombines TRBV9 with TRBJ2-6, with 10 positions matching TRBD1. The germline CDR1 and CDR2 sequences are SGDLS and YYNGEE. This CDR3 is 16 amino acids long. Trimming at V came to 3 bases and at J to 2 bases, leaving 2 bases not matched to a gene. This CDR3 is CASSATGGPGANVLTF. In DNA form, the CDR3 reads TGTGCCAGCAGCGCGACAGGGGGCCCTGGGGCCAACGTCCTGACTTTC.